A selection of T cell receptor beta chains follows, all from one sample in a study of shared clonotypes between healthy human individuals. The method was immunoSEQ multiplex PCR; TCRdb's version includes in-frame clones alone and lacks a portion of them. The sample shows more than 2 million clones, 90% to 97% of them seen only once. The sample was naive CD4+ T cells sorted from blood. The source of these receptors is a man aged 18 to 35 in good health. Each CDR3 is given with its conserved first and last residue. A D gene is named only where the DNA matches it firmly. Where a row states a size, it is once, few, many or the class of an expanded clone; other rows omit it.

CDR3 length,D gene,J gene,V gene,clone size,CDR3 DNA,CDR3 protein
12,NA,TRBJ1-2,TRBV6-1,NA,TGTGCCAGCAGGGGAGGTAACTATGGCTACACCTTC,CASRGGNYGYTF
17,TRBD2,TRBJ2-3,TRBV2,NA,TGTGCCAGCAGTGAAATACGGCGGGGGTCTAGCACAGATACGCAGTATTTT,CASSEIRRGSSTDTQYF
15,TRBD1,TRBJ2-5,TRBV4-3,NA,TGCGCCAGCAGCCGGGGACAGGGTAGTAGCGAGACCCAGTACTTC,CASSRGQGSSETQYF
12,TRBD1,TRBJ1-1,TRBV5-1,NA,TGCGCCAGCAGCTTCGACAGGGGCGCGGGGTTCTTT,CASSFDRGAGFF
14,NA,TRBJ1-3,TRBV5-1,NA,TGCGCCAGCAGCTTACAGGGCCCTGGAAACACCATATATTTT,CASSLQGPGNTIYF
13,NA,TRBJ1-1,TRBV6-1,NA,TGTGCCAGCCGATGGCAGATAAACACTGAAGCTTTCTTT,CASRWQINTEAFF
13,NA,TRBJ2-4,TRBV6-1,NA,TGTGCCAGCAGTGAAGCAACAGAAAACATTCAGTACTTC,CASSEATENIQYF
13,NA,TRBJ2-1,TRBV30,once,TGTGCCTGGCGAGAGCTACCCTTTGATGAGCAGTTCTTC,CAWRELPFDEQFF
12,TRBD1,TRBJ2-7,TRBV30,NA,TGTGCCACGGGACAGTCCACCTCCGAGCAGTACTTC,CATGQSTSEQYF
17,TRBD1,TRBJ1-4,TRBV18,NA,TGTGCCAGCTCACCGATTCAGACAGCCCAGGGGGACGAAAAACTGTTTTTT,CASSPIQTAQGDEKLFF
17,TRBD2,TRBJ2-2,TRBV7-2,NA,TGTGCCAGCAGCTTTCCCGCGGGAGGGCATATCACCGGGGAGCTGTTTTTT,CASSFPAGGHITGELFF
11,NA,TRBJ2-7,TRBV11-2,NA,TGTGCCGGGGGACGGGGCCGGGAGCAGTACTTC,CAGGRGREQYF
11,NA,TRBJ2-7,TRBV5-6,NA,TGTGCCAGCCAGAGGGACTACGAGCAGTACTTC,CASQRDYEQYF
15,NA,TRBJ1-6,TRBV7-9,NA,TGTGCCAGCAGCTCAAGGCAGGTGCTTTATTCACCCCTCCACTTT,CASSSRQVLYSPLHF
15,TRBD1,TRBJ2-1,TRBV5-4,NA,TGTGCCAGCAGCTTTACAGGGGGCGTTTACAATGAGCAGTTCTTC,CASSFTGGVYNEQFF
15,NA,TRBJ2-1,TRBV10-3,NA,TGTGCCATCAGTGTTAGGAACGCCGAATTCAATGAGCAGTTCTTC,CAISVRNAEFNEQFF
14,NA,TRBJ2-3,TRBV21-1,NA,TGTGCCAGCAGCAAAGCGGGAGAGACAGATACGCAGTATTTT,CASSKAGETDTQYF
14,TRBD2,TRBJ2-7,TRBV2,NA,TGTACCAGCAGCCCGGGGGGTCTCACCTACGAGCAGTACTTC,CTSSPGGLTYEQYF
15,NA,TRBJ1-5,TRBV9,NA,TGTGCCAGCAGCGTAGGGGGCTGGGGCAATCAGCCCCAGCATTTT,CASSVGGWGNQPQHF
14,NA,TRBJ2-7,TRBV2,NA,TGTGCTACAGCGGGGCAGGGGGCTCTCAGCGAGCAGTACTTC,CATAGQGALSEQYF
15,TRBD1,TRBJ2-7,TRBV6-5,NA,TGTGCCAGCAGTTACTCTACCGACAGGGGCGGCGAGCAGTACTTC,CASSYSTDRGGEQYF
16,NA,TRBJ2-1,TRBV9,NA,TGTGCCAGCAGCGTAGCTACGAGCGGAGGGCGGAATGAGCAGTTCTTC,CASSVATSGGRNEQFF
14,TRBD1,TRBJ2-7,TRBV7-9,NA,TGTGCCAGCAGCCGCCAAGGGGGCACCTACGAGCAGTACTTC,CASSRQGGTYEQYF
16,TRBD1,TRBJ2-7,TRBV5-1,once,TGCGCCAGCAGCTTGGCCGTGGGACAGGGGGCCTACGAGCAGTACTTC,CASSLAVGQGAYEQYF
15,NA,TRBJ1-5,TRBV5-8,once,TGTGCCAGCAGCTTTGGAAAACAGGGATCTCAGCCCCAGCATTTT,CASSFGKQGSQPQHF
12,NA,TRBJ1-6,TRBV2,few,TGTGCCAGCAGTGATAGGTTTCAAACCCTCCACTTT,CASSDRFQTLHF
14,TRBD2,TRBJ2-2,TRBV6-6,NA,TGTGCCAGCAGTTTGATAGGGAGGGCCGGGGAGCTGTTTTTT,CASSLIGRAGELFF
17,NA,TRBJ2-7,TRBV4-1,once,TGCGCCAGCAGCCATTCCCCCATAGGGCTTATACCCTACGAGCAGTACTTC,CASSHSPIGLIPYEQYF
14,NA,TRBJ1-6,TRBV27,NA,TGTGCCAGCAGCGGGGCCATAGGGATTTCACCCCTCCACTTT,CASSGAIGISPLHF
15,TRBD2,TRBJ2-1,TRBV5-5,NA,TGTGCCAGCAGCTTGCTAGCGGGGAGGTACAATGAGCAGTTCTTC,CASSLLAGRYNEQFF
15,TRBD1,TRBJ2-7,TRBV9,NA,TGTGCCAGCAGCGTAGGCACAGGGGGCTTCAACGAGCAGTACTTC,CASSVGTGGFNEQYF
15,NA,TRBJ1-1,TRBV9,NA,TGTGCCAGCAGCTCAACCGGGGACGGATGGGCTGAAGCTTTCTTT,CASSSTGDGWAEAFF
16,TRBD2,TRBJ2-1,TRBV9,NA,TGTGCCAGCAGCGCCGTAGCGGGAGTGGACAACAATGAGCAGTTCTTC,CASSAVAGVDNNEQFF
13,NA,TRBJ1-3,TRBV29-1,NA,TGCAGCGTTGAACGGCAGGGCGGAAACACCATATATTTT,CSVERQGGNTIYF
15,TRBD1,TRBJ2-7,TRBV27,NA,TGTGCCAGCAGCCTTGAGGGACAGGGGAGCCACGAGCAGTACTTC,CASSLEGQGSHEQYF
14,NA,TRBJ2-1,TRBV2,NA,TGTGCCACGTCGATGGCCCGGGGATACAATGAGCAGTTCTTC,CATSMARGYNEQFF
17,NA,TRBJ2-7,TRBV6-1,NA,TGTGCCAGCAGTGAAGCTCTGAGACAGGCCGGGGCCTACGAGCAGTACTTC,CASSEALRQAGAYEQYF
14,TRBD2,TRBJ2-7,TRBV25-1,NA,TGTGCCAGCAGTCGAGGCGGGAGTTCGTACGAGCAGTACTTC,CASSRGGSSYEQYF
14,TRBD2,TRBJ2-1,TRBV5-4,NA,TGTGCCAGCAGCTCACTAGCGAGGTACAATGAGCAGTTCTTC,CASSSLARYNEQFF
15,NA,TRBJ2-1,TRBV7-9,NA,TGTGCCAGCAGCTTAGCGCTCCGGGTCTACAATGAGCAGTTCTTC,CASSLALRVYNEQFF
15,TRBD1,TRBJ2-7,TRBV7-2,NA,TGTGCCAGCAGCTTTCCGGACAGGGCTGCCTACGAGCAGTACTTC,CASSFPDRAAYEQYF
14,NA,TRBJ2-7,TRBV5-1,few,TGCGCCAGCAGCTTGGCACAGGTTACCTACGAGCAGTACTTC,CASSLAQVTYEQYF
16,TRBD2,TRBJ2-3,TRBV7-2,NA,TGTGCCAGCAGCCTCCTCCTAGCGGGAGGGACAGATACGCAGTATTTT,CASSLLLAGGTDTQYF
10,NA,TRBJ2-5,TRBV20-1,NA,TGCAGTGCCATCCGGGAGACCCAGTACTTC,CSAIRETQYF
12,TRBD1,TRBJ1-2,TRBV10-3,NA,TGTGCCATCGACAGGGGGCGTTATGGCTACACCTTC,CAIDRGRYGYTF
14,TRBD1,TRBJ1-2,TRBV6-6,NA,TGTGCCAGCAGCACTCAGGGGGGCGGCTATGGCTACACCTTC,CASSTQGGGYGYTF
12,NA,TRBJ1-4,TRBV4-1,NA,TGCGCCAGCAGACAGCGGGGTGAAAAACTGTTTTTT,CASRQRGEKLFF
14,NA,TRBJ2-7,TRBV5-1,NA,TGCGCCAGCAAGAAGGCACCGGGGGTGCACGAGCAGTACTTC,CASKKAPGVHEQYF
18,NA,TRBJ1-1,TRBV2,NA,TGTGCCAGCAGGACAGATTTCGGCTTGCTAACTCCCAACACTGAAGCTTTCTTT,CASRTDFGLLTPNTEAFF
13,NA,TRBJ2-3,TRBV5-4,NA,TGTGCCAGCAGCTTGGTTGGTCCCGATACGCAGTATTTT,CASSLVGPDTQYF
15,NA,TRBJ1-2,TRBV28,NA,TGTGCCAGCAGTTTCGGAGACACAACTTCCTATGGCTACACCTTC,CASSFGDTTSYGYTF
15,NA,TRBJ2-4,TRBV2,NA,TGTGCCAGCACCGTCGAGGGCGGAGCCAAAAACATTCAGTACTTC,CASTVEGGAKNIQYF
12,NA,TRBJ1-4,TRBV5-1,NA,TGCGCCAGCAGCTTGGGGGATGAAAAACTGTTTTTT,CASSLGDEKLFF
15,NA,TRBJ1-2,TRBV5-1,NA,TGCGCCAGCAGCTTGAGGTTCGGTAAAGAGGATGGCTACACCTTC,CASSLRFGKEDGYTF